The present entry profiles one TCR beta chain with its context. Its target is not known. This sample was taken from a study of CD8 T cells in ankylosing spondylitis. Study-wide results and caveats: One TCR beta motif, made up of about 8 highly homologous variants, appeared characteristic of ankylosing spondylitis blood.

Germline CDR1 and CDR2: DFQATT and SNEGSKA (reference sequence). J was trimmed by 2 bases and V by 1 base; bases with no gene match: 5. The CDR3 consists of 15 residues. Researchers built TCR beta libraries using quantitative 5'-RACE with molecular barcodes. TCRdb fed the 5' RACE reads into MiXCR, producing one record per CDR3 protein. Among about 440,000 distinct CDR3 sequences listed, 17% were seen once. The specimen sequenced was blood, either unsorted or a sorted T cell fraction (not recorded which). The clonotype comes from a male donor with ankylosing spondylitis. This chain links TRBV20-1 with TRBJ2-3, with 8 bases identical to TRBD2. The CDR3 DNA reads TGCAGTGCTAGAGCTAGCGGGCCTATCACAGATACGCAGTATTTT. This codes for CSARASGPITDTQYF.